One sample yielded the 31 T cell receptor beta chains listed below, sequenced in a study of identical twins. MiXCR, run by TCRdb on the 5' RACE reads, gives a single entry per CDR3 protein. The table has 450,000 or so distinct CDR3 sequences, over 11% seen once; the top ten hold approximately 1%. Separately, the same data were catalogued under a study of yellow fever vaccine responses in identical twins.

The sample consisted of CD4+ T cells sorted from blood. The receptors were sampled from a woman aged 18-29 years in good health.

The table lists this clonotype with a few counts. This chain links TRBV12-3 or TRBV12-4 with TRBJ1-2; D unclear. The ends were cut back, 9 bases at V and 1 base at J, with 15 bases in the middle. The CDR3 runs 14 residues. Written as DNA, the CDR3 is TGTGCCAGTGAAAGACGGACGATTAACTATGGCTACACCTTC. It specifies CASERRTINYGYTF.

The chain carries TRBV27 and TRBJ2-7; 9 bases match TRBD1. Unmatched junction bases numbered 13, after V lost 5 bases and J lost 5 bases. The CDR3 consists of 16 residues. Germline assignment: CDR1 MNHEY and CDR2 SMNVEV (reference sequence). Written as DNA, the CDR3 is TGTGCCAGCAGTACCCAAATTGGGACAGGGATCAACGAGCAGTACTTC. As protein: CASSTQIGTGINEQYF.

In its sample, this clonotype was seen a few times. The chain combines TRBV11-3 with TRBJ2-1, with D possibly called TRBD1 or TRBD2 (5 bases each). The germline gives CDR1 SGHNT, CDR2 YENEEA. V was cut by 2 bases and J by 5 bases, with 13 bases left in between. CDR3 length: 15 amino acids. The CDR3 nucleotides read TGTGCCAGCAGCTTACGGGACGGACGACACAATGAGCAGTTCTTC. This translates into CASSLRDGRHNEQFF. Full variable domain (remainder filled in from reference TRBV11-3 and TRBJ2-1): EAGVVQSPRYKIIEKKQPVAFWCNPISGHNTLYWYLQNLGQGPELLIRYENEEAVDDSQLPKDRFSAERLKGVDSTLKIQPAELGDSAVYLCASSLRDGRHNEQFFGPGTRLTVL.

V gene TRBV29-1 combines with J gene TRBJ2-2, with D possibly matching TRBD1 (6 bases). The CDR3 totals 13 residues. Germline V lookup: CDR1 SQVTM, CDR2 ANQGSEA. The V and J ends lost 2 bases and 7 bases respectively, with 11 bases between them. The CDR3 loop is CSVERTANGELFF. Here the CDR3 DNA reads TGCAGCGTTGAAAGGACAGCTAACGGGGAGCTGTTTTTT.

The V and J genes are TRBV29-1 and TRBJ2-7; maybe TRBD1 (5 bases). Per germline, CDR1 SQVTM and CDR2 ANQGSEA. V shed 0 bases and J shed 5 bases, with 11 bases lying between them. The CDR3 is made up of 13 amino acids. CDR3 protein: CSVEEIRVDEQYF. The CDR3 DNA reads as TGCAGCGTTGAAGAGATCAGGGTGGACGAGCAGTACTTC.

The CDR3, as DNA: TGCAGTGCTAGAGGGCAATTCCGATACGAGCAGTACTTC. Translated, it gives CSARGQFRYEQYF. V usage is TRBV20-1 and J usage is TRBJ2-7; no firm D call. The CDR3 spans 13 residues. Germline-derived CDR1 and CDR2 are DFQATT and SNEGSKA (reference sequence). Trimming left V 1 base short and J 4 bases short, with 11 bases between.

This clonotype was recorded at least ten times. The rearrangement uses TRBV12-3 or TRBV12-4 and TRBJ1-2; D is unresolved. Deletions cut 5 bases from V and 2 bases from J, with 12 bases between. The length of the CDR3 is 14 residues. The CDR3 nucleotides are TGTGCCAGCAGTCCAGGTCTGTCGAACTATGGCTACACCTTC. Translating it yields CASSPGLSNYGYTF.

This chain links TRBV27 with TRBJ1-1; no reliable D call. Between the trimmed V and J ends, which lost 2 bases and 1 base, there was a span of 14 bases. Per the germline V gene, CDR1 is MNHEY and CDR2 is SMNVEV (reference sequence). This CDR3 is 16 amino acids long. The CDR3 protein is CASSLTKLQTNTEAFF. In nucleotides, the CDR3 is TGTGCCAGCAGTTTAACGAAATTACAGACGAACACTGAAGCTTTCTTT.

This clonotype was detected only a few times. The V gene is TRBV10-1, the J gene TRBJ2-7, with D perhaps assigned TRBD1 or TRBD2 (6 bases each). Deletions cut 10 bases from V and 6 bases from J, with 19 bases between. The CDR3 length is 13 residues. CDR1 is WNHNN, CDR2 SYGVQD, per germline (reference sequence). The DNA for the CDR3 is TGCGCCACTCAAGGGGGAGGAAAGGGCGAGCAGTACTTC. This gives the protein CATQGGGKGEQYF.

Here the CDR3 reads CASSQQSGTSGTNEQFF. The CDR3, as DNA: TGTGCCAGCAGCCAACAATCCGGGACTAGCGGGACCAATGAGCAGTTCTTC. This chain connects TRBV3-1 to TRBJ2-1; TRBD2 aligns across 13 bases. The ends lost 2 bases at V and 6 bases at J; junction bases unmatched: 7. This CDR3 has 17 amino acids. Germline values: CDR1 LGHDT, CDR2 YNNKEL (reference sequence).

This clonotype was detected only a few times. V and J are TRBV28 and TRBJ2-5, with D possibly TRBD2 on 6 matching bases. Germline-derived CDR1 and CDR2 are MDHEN and SYDVKM. The CDR3 loop spans 17 amino acids. The V and J ends lost 6 bases and 4 bases respectively, with 24 bases between them. The CDR3 bases are TGTGCCAGCAGATCCTACCCTGGAAGGCAGGGAGGAGAGACCCAGTACTTC. This encodes CASRSYPGRQGGETQYF.

The chain joins TRBV3-1 to TRBJ2-1; no definite D call. This CDR3 is 13 amino acids long. Trimming shortened V by 3 bases and J by 16 bases, and 19 bases separated the two germline ends. Germline loops: CDR1 LGHDT, CDR2 YNNKEL (reference sequence). The CDR3 spells CASSHPGSPTPFF. In nucleotides, the CDR3 is TGTGCCAGCAGCCACCCCGGCTCCCCTACTCCCTTCTTC.

This clonotype was found many times. The chain is built from TRBV5-1 and TRBJ2-3, with D uncertain. Trimming shortened V by 3 bases and J by 1 base, and 9 bases separated the two germline ends. The CDR3 has 14 residues. Per germline, CDR1 SGHRS and CDR2 YFSETQ. CDR3 protein: CASSSVGGTDTQYF. Written as DNA, the CDR3 is TGCGCCAGCAGCTCTGTTGGCGGCACAGATACGCAGTATTTT.

The chain is built from TRBV5-1 and TRBJ1-6, with D maybe TRBD1 (6 bases). V lost 0 bases, J lost 3 bases, and 10 bases lay in between. CDR1 is SGHRS and CDR2 is YFSETQ in the germline V gene. The CDR3 length is 16 residues. CDR3 nucleotides: TGCGCCAGCAGCTTGGCCCAGGGGAACTATAATTCACCCCTCCACTTT. Translation: CASSLAQGNYNSPLHF.

This clonotype has only a few counts. The chain couples TRBV7-9 to TRBJ1-3; unclear D gene. CDR3 length: 13 amino acids. CDR1 and CDR2 from the germline V gene are SEHNR and FQNEAQ (reference sequence). V gave up 3 bases and J gave up 2 bases, with 5 bases separating them. The DNA of the CDR3 is TGTGCCAGCAGCTTCGGGCCTGGAAACACCATATATTTT. It is translated as CASSFGPGNTIYF.

This clonotype was counted many times. V and J are TRBV12-3 or TRBV12-4 and TRBJ1-6, with D possibly TRBD1 on 6 matching bases. Trimming took off 5 bases at V and 10 bases at J, with 12 bases between the two ends. The CDR3 loop spans 13 amino acids. The CDR3 loop reads CASSRNRDSPLHF. For the CDR3, the DNA is TGTGCCAGCAGTCGAAACAGGGACTCACCCCTCCACTTT.

V gene TRBV12-3 or TRBV12-4 combines with J gene TRBJ2-7; D call uncertain. Trimming cost V 3 bases and J 7 bases, with 7 bases left between them. This CDR3 comprises 11 residues. The CDR3 DNA reads as TGTGCCAGCAGTTTCATGGGAGAGCAGTACTTC. This sequence encodes CASSFMGEQYF.

This clonotype was counted at least ten times. The V call is TRBV5-1, the J call TRBJ2-7; 9 bases line up with TRBD1. The CDR3 is 14 amino acids. Germline V CDR1 and CDR2: SGHRS, YFSETQ. Unmatched junction bases numbered 4, after V lost 4 bases and J lost 2 bases. The CDR3 is CASSQQGAAYEQYF. As DNA, the CDR3 is TGCGCCAGCAGCCAACAGGGGGCCGCCTACGAGCAGTACTTC.

This clonotype was found a few times. The rearrangement links TRBV7-8 to TRBJ2-7; D uncertain. Between the trimmed V and J ends, which lost 5 bases and 3 bases, there was a span of 20 bases. The CDR3 covers 16 residues. Germline assignment: CDR1 SGHVS and CDR2 FQNEAQ. CDR3 loop: CASSTSNTMVDYEQYF. CDR3 in DNA: TGTGCCAGCAGCACAAGTAACACCATGGTGGACTACGAGCAGTACTTC.

The rearrangement uses TRBV27 and TRBJ2-2; D is unclear. Trimming pared 1 base from V and 5 bases from J, leaving 8 bases between. CDR3 length equals 14 residues. CDR1 is MNHEY and CDR2 is SMNVEV in the germline V gene (reference sequence). The CDR3 sequence is CASSLFSRTGELFF. The CDR3 coding sequence is TGTGCCAGCAGTTTATTCTCAAGAACCGGGGAGCTGTTTTTT.

V usage is TRBV20-1 and J usage is TRBJ1-2; tentative D call: TRBD1 (6 bases). Trimming stripped 2 bases from V and 7 bases from J, with 11 bases between. CDR1 is DFQATT and CDR2 is SNEGSKA in the germline V gene (reference sequence). The CDR3 covers 12 residues. DNA of the CDR3: TGCAGTGCTAGACCGGGGGGCCTTGGCTACACCTTC. Translation gives CSARPGGLGYTF.

A few counts support this clonotype. V gene TRBV7-9 combines with J gene TRBJ2-7; the D is unclear. V was shortened by 2 bases and J by 3 bases, with 8 bases between the two germline ends. The germline CDR1 and CDR2 sequences are SEHNR and FQNEAQ (reference sequence). The CDR3 has 13 amino acids. The CDR3 nucleotides read TGTGCCAGCAGCTTAACGGAAATCTACGAGCAGTACTTC. This encodes CASSLTEIYEQYF.

This chain connects TRBV19 to TRBJ2-2, with D unresolved. Trimming took off 3 bases at V and 6 bases at J, with 2 bases between the two ends. Germline lookup yields CDR1 LNHDA and CDR2 SQIVND (reference sequence). This CDR3 is built from 11 residues. The CDR3 is CASSISGELFF. The CDR3 region has the DNA TGTGCCAGTAGTATTTCCGGGGAGCTGTTTTTT.

The chain recombines TRBV4-2 with TRBJ2-7; 10 bases are shared with TRBD2. CDR1 and CDR2 from the germline V gene are LGHNA and YNFKEQ. The length of the CDR3 is 16 residues. J was trimmed by 6 bases and V by 2 bases; bases with no gene match: 10. The CDR3 DNA follows: TGTGCCAGCAGCCAAATCCAGCGGGAGGGCCGGGTCGAGCAGTACTTC. Translating it yields CASSQIQREGRVEQYF.

The rearrangement links TRBV6-6 to TRBJ1-1, with D unclear. Germline lookup yields CDR1 MNHNY and CDR2 SVGAGI (reference sequence). V lost 8 bases and J 1 base, leaving 8 bases between the germline ends. This CDR3 region has 12 residues. The CDR3 reads CASRSPNTEAFF. Here the CDR3 DNA reads TGTGCCAGCCGGTCGCCGAACACTGAAGCTTTCTTT.

This clonotype came up many times. The chain joins TRBV5-1 to TRBJ2-2; 9 bases are shared with TRBD1. V shed 3 bases, J shed 5 bases, and the junction held 8 bases outside the gene matches. Germline CDR1 is SGHRS and CDR2 is YFSETQ. This CDR3 has 16 residues. DNA for the CDR3: TGCGCCAGCAGCTCCTTGATCGACAGGGGGACCGGGGAGCTGTTTTTT. It codes for CASSSLIDRGTGELFF.

V usage is TRBV7-2 and J usage is TRBJ1-1; unclear D gene. Trimming took off 2 bases at V and 3 bases at J, with 10 bases between the two ends. CDR1 and CDR2 (germline): SGHTA, FQGNSA. CDR3 length: 14 amino acids. The CDR3 loop is CASSLKGLHTEAFF. CDR3 DNA sequence: TGTGCCAGCAGCTTAAAAGGATTGCACACTGAAGCTTTCTTT. Filled out from reference TRBV7-2 and TRBJ1-1, the complete variable domain reads GAGVSQSPSNKVTEKGKDVELRCDPISGHTALYWYRQSLGQGLEFLIYFQGNSAPDKSGLPSDRFSAERTGGSVSTLTIQRTQQEDSAVYLCASSLKGLHTEAFFGQGTRLTVV.

This clonotype appeared a few times. The chain carries TRBV20-1 and TRBJ1-6; TRBD1 matches at 7 bases. V shed 0 bases, J shed 9 bases, and the junction held 8 bases outside the gene matches. The germline V gene encodes CDR1 DFQATT and CDR2 SNEGSKA (reference sequence). The CDR3 contains 15 residues. This chain's CDR3 is CSARDSGRGISPLHF. The CDR3 DNA sequence: TGCAGTGCTAGAGATTCCGGCAGGGGGATTTCACCCCTCCACTTT.

This clonotype was seen many times. This chain links TRBV2 with TRBJ1-5, with D tentatively TRBD1 (5 bases). CDR3 size: 15 residues. Germline CDR1 SNHLY, CDR2 FYNNEI. V was shortened by 1 base and J by 1 base, with 8 bases between the two germline ends. In DNA form, the CDR3 reads TGTGCCAGCAGTGAAGAGGGACTGAGCAATCAGCCCCAGCATTTT. Translated: CASSEEGLSNQPQHF. Filled out from reference TRBV2 and TRBJ1-5, the complete variable domain reads EPEVTQTPSHQVTQMGQEVILRCVPISNHLYFYWYRQILGQKVEFLVSFYNNEISEKSEIFDDQFSVERPDGSNFTLKIRSTKLEDSAMYFCASSEEGLSNQPQHFGDGTRLSIL.

This clonotype appeared a few times. The V gene is TRBV7-2, the J gene TRBJ1-2, with D hard to call. Trimming stripped 5 bases from V and 8 bases from J, with 15 bases between. CDR1 SGHTA and CDR2 FQGNSA come from the germline V gene. The CDR3 totals 13 residues. The CDR3 region has the DNA TGTGCCAGCAGCCACTTGGGAAGTACCGGCTACACCTTC. It yields the protein CASSHLGSTGYTF.

V gene TRBV9 combines with J gene TRBJ1-1; possible D gene TRBD1, 5 bases. Per the germline V gene, CDR1 is SGDLS and CDR2 is YYNGEE. The CDR3 is 17 amino acids. Trimming removed 0 bases at V and 4 bases at J, with 19 bases between. As DNA, the CDR3 is TGTGCCAGCAGCGTAGATCCCCAGGGAGGTCGGGTCACTGAAGCTTTCTTT. It specifies CASSVDPQGGRVTEAFF.